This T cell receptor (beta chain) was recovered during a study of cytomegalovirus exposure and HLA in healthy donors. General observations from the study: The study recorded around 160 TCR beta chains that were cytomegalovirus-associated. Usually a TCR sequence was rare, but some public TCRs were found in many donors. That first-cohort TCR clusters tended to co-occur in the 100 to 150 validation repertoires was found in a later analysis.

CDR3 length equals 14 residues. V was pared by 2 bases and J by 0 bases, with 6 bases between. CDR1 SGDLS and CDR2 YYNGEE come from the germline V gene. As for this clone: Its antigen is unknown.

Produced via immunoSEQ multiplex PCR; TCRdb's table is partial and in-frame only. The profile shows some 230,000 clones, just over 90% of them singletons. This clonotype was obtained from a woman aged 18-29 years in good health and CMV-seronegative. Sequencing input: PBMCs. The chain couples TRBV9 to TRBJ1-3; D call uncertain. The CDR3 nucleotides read TGTGCCAGCAGCGTCCAAAACTCTGGAAACACCATATATTTT. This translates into CASSVQNSGNTIYF.